The clone carrying this T cell receptor beta chain was observed a handful of times. This sample was taken from a study of blood T cell repertoires in COVID-19. Study overall: Samples taken during acute and convalescent COVID-19 were collected in the United States, Italy and Spain. Nucleic acid was either cDNA or gDNA, and it came from T cells, B-cell-depleted T cells, or PBMCs.

Generated by immunoSEQ multiplex PCR, the TCRdb table keeps only in-frame clones and is missing some. The sample holds 250,000 or so clones, approximately 86% seen once. From germline, CDR1 is SGHNT and CDR2 YENEEA. There are 15 residues in the CDR3. Unmatched junction bases numbered 9, after V lost 5 bases and J lost 10 bases. V usage is TRBV11-3 and J usage is TRBJ1-6; the match to TRBD1 covers 9 bases. This clonotype was sampled from a woman aged 60-75 years with COVID-19, enrolled during active disease. Material: peripheral blood. The DNA for the CDR3 is TGTGCCAGCAGCGCGGGGACAGGGTCGGGGTCACCCCTCCACTTT. Amino acid sequence: CASSAGTGSGSPLHF.